This TCR beta chain came from a study of CD8 T cells in ankylosing spondylitis. For this clonotype: Antigen unknown.

Points from the study as a whole: Eight or nine highly homologous variants formed a TCR beta motif that appeared characteristic of ankylosing spondylitis blood. Significantly higher representation of disease-linked clones was reported for matched ankylosing spondylitis synovial fluid.

Libraries for TCR beta were made by quantitative 5'-RACE with molecular barcodes. TCRdb re-called the 5' RACE reads through MiXCR, storing one row per CDR3 protein. The table lists under 250,000 distinct CDR3 sequences, approximately 7.3% of them singletons. Germline CDR1 and CDR2: SGHKS and YYEKEE (reference sequence). CDR3 size: 18 residues. Trimming removed 6 bases at V and 4 bases at J, with 29 bases between. Input material: blood, either unsorted or a sorted T cell fraction (not recorded which). The V gene is TRBV5-5, the J gene TRBJ2-7; no definite D call. This receptor was taken from a male donor with ankylosing spondylitis. The CDR3 loop reads CASTLQLPLGQIFYEQYF. CDR3 DNA: TGTGCCAGCACCTTACAGTTGCCTCTGGGCCAAATTTTTTACGAGCAGTACTTC.